Shown below are 11 T cell receptor beta chains from a single sample sequenced in a study of cytomegalovirus exposure and HLA in healthy donors. In the PCR, 60 Vbeta and 13 Jbeta primers were used. Generated by immunoSEQ multiplex PCR, the TCRdb table keeps only in-frame clones and is missing some. Of fewer than 200,000 clones in the sample, approximately 81% were seen once. Sequencing was carried out using PBMCs. The receptors were sampled from a woman aged 18 to 35 in good health and CMV-seronegative.

The rearrangement links TRBV5-1 to TRBJ2-3; 7 nucleotides agree with TRBD2. Trimming at V came to 6 bases and at J to 4 bases, leaving 8 bases not matched to a gene. Germline V gene data show CDR1 as SGHRS and CDR2 as YFSETQ. The CDR3 runs to 14 residues. The CDR3 DNA is TGCGCCAGCACGATCGGGAGGCCATCAGATACGCAGTATTTT. This codes for CASTIGRPSDTQYF.

The chain recombines TRBV30 with TRBJ1-1, with D perhaps matching TRBD1 (6 bases). V lost 4 bases to trimming and J lost 4 bases, with 13 bases between them. In germline, CDR1 is GTSNPN, CDR2 SVGIG (reference sequence). This CDR3 spans 13 amino acids. DNA of the CDR3: TGTGCCTGGACCCTAGGGACACGCACTGAAGCTTTCTTT. Translation: CAWTLGTRTEAFF. Full variable domain (rest looked up from reference TRBV30 and TRBJ1-1): SQTIHQWPATLVQPVGSPLSLECTVEGTSNPNLYWYRQAAGRGLQLLFYSVGIGQISSEVPQNLSASRPQDRQFILSSKKLLLSDSGFYLCAWTLGTRTEAFFGQGTRLTVV.

The chain is built from TRBV5-5 and TRBJ2-1; D possibly corresponds to TRBD2 (5 bases). The germline V gene has CDR1 SGHKS and CDR2 YYEKEE (reference sequence). V gave up 4 bases and J gave up 6 bases, with 14 bases separating them. The CDR3 is 14 residues long. The CDR3 protein is CASSVIALLNEQFF. The CDR3 DNA sequence: TGTGCCAGCAGCGTTATAGCGCTACTCAATGAGCAGTTCTTC.

V and J are TRBV28 and TRBJ2-1, with 12 bases matching TRBD2. This CDR3 has 15 residues. V dropped 6 bases and J dropped 6; count of bases not matched to a gene: 6. The germline gives CDR1 MDHEN, CDR2 SYDVKM. The CDR3 nucleotides are TGTGCCAGCAGCCCGACTAGCGGGAGAATCAATGAGCAGTTCTTC. Translating it yields CASSPTSGRINEQFF.

This clone appeared a single time. The V and J genes are TRBV7-9 and TRBJ2-1; D might be TRBD2 (6 bases). The CDR3 contains 16 residues. Germline V gene data show CDR1 as SEHNR and CDR2 as FQNEAQ (reference sequence). Deletions cut 6 bases from V and 4 bases from J, with 19 bases between. The CDR3 here is CASRRRQGLIYNEQFF. Written as DNA, the CDR3 is TGTGCCAGCAGGCGGCGCCAGGGACTCATATACAATGAGCAGTTCTTC.

The rearrangement uses TRBV6-6 and TRBJ1-5; D may be TRBD1 (6 bases). The V and J ends lost 3 bases and 9 bases respectively, with 12 bases between them. The CDR3 extends over 13 amino acids. Germline CDR1 and CDR2: MNHNY and SVGAGI (reference sequence). As DNA, the CDR3 is TGTGCCAGCAGTTATGGCTCGACAGGGCCCCAGCATTTT. Amino acids: CASSYGSTGPQHF.

This rearrangement joins TRBV12-5 to TRBJ2-1; D might be TRBD1 (7 bases). V lost 3 bases and J lost 5, with 26 bases in between. The CDR3 consists of 19 residues. Germline lookup yields CDR1 LGHNT and CDR2 FRNRAP. The CDR3 DNA reads TGTGCTAGTGGTTTCCTAAGACAGGGCGGGGCCGAAGCGGACAATGAGCAGTTCTTC. Protein: CASGFLRQGGAEADNEQFF. Variable domain in full (rest from reference TRBV12-5 and TRBJ2-1): DARVTQTPRHKVTEMGQEVTMRCQPILGHNTVFWYRQTMMQGLELLAYFRNRAPLDDSGMPKDRFSAEMPDATLATLKIQPSEPRDSAVYFCASGFLRQGGAEADNEQFFGPGTRLTVL.

This clone appeared once. The chain carries TRBV19 and TRBJ2-5; TRBD2 agrees at 7 bases. The J call is doubtful: the DNA matches TRBJ2-7 better. CDR1 LNHDA and CDR2 SQIVND come from the germline V gene (reference sequence). There are 13 residues in the CDR3. CDR3: CASSIGGGSEQYF. As DNA, the CDR3 is TGTGCCAGTAGTATAGGCGGGGGAAGCGAGCAGTACTTC.

This rearrangement joins TRBV11-3 to TRBJ2-7; maybe TRBD2 (7 bases). Germline lookup yields CDR1 SGHNT and CDR2 YENEEA. The CDR3 consists of 16 residues. V shed 5 bases and J shed 2 bases, with 19 bases lying between them. CDR3 nucleotides: TGTGCCAGCAGCCTTGACCGGGGGGCAGGCGCCTACGAGCAGTACTTC. It yields the protein CASSLDRGAGAYEQYF.

The chain uses TRBV10-3 and TRBJ2-2; TRBD2 matches at 11 bases. The CDR3 totals 16 residues. The germline V gene has CDR1 ENHRY and CDR2 SYGVKD. V was clipped by 6 bases and J by 1 base; unmatched bases: 4. The CDR3: CAIRGTSGQNTGELFF. The CDR3 bases are TGTGCCATCAGGGGGACTAGCGGTCAGAACACCGGGGAGCTGTTTTTT.

V usage is TRBV10-2 and J usage is TRBJ1-1; no clear D. The V gene lost 5 bases and the J gene lost 2 bases, with 9 bases spanning the gap. From germline, CDR1 is WSHSY and CDR2 SAAADI. The CDR3 length is 13 residues. CDR3 loop: CASSQVINTEAFF. The CDR3 bases are TGCGCCAGCAGTCAGGTTATCAACACTGAAGCTTTCTTT.